A selection of T cell receptor beta chains follows, all from one sample in a study of molecular identifiers for immune sequencing clone quantification. TCRdb independently ran MiXCR on the PCR reads; one entry per CDR3 protein. Of tens of thousands of distinct CDR3 sequences listed, approximately 22% are singletons. Sequencing used naive CD8+ T cells from blood, with Jurkat cell RNA spiked in. The receptors derive from a human donor in good health. Some libraries in this study had Jurkat cell RNA spiked in. Each CDR3 is given with its conserved first and last residue. D genes are given only for firm matches. Not every row has a clone size; where given, it reads once, few, many or a size class.

CDR3: CASSYSQGHYEQYF
DNA: TGTGCCAGCAGTTACTCACAGGGACACTACGAGCAGTACTTC
D: -
V: TRBV6-5
size: -
length: 14
J: TRBJ2-7

CDR3: CAIKRRETQYF
DNA: TGTGCCATCAAGAGGAGAGAGACCCAGTACTTC
D: -
V: TRBV11-2
size: many
length: 11
J: TRBJ2-5

CDR3: CASSQGTAGEQYF
DNA: TGTGCCAGCAGCCAAGGGACGGCGGGCGAGCAGTACTTC
D: -
V: TRBV11-2
size: few
length: 13
J: TRBJ2-7

CDR3: CASSVGGGATGELFF
DNA: TGTGCCAGCAGCGTAGGAGGAGGGGCTACCGGGGAGCTGTTTTTT
D: -
V: TRBV9
size: many
length: 15
J: TRBJ2-2

CDR3: CASSPWGQGNTEAFF
DNA: TGTGCCAGCAGCCCCTGGGGACAGGGGAACACTGAAGCTTTCTTT
D: TRBD1
V: TRBV9
size: -
length: 15
J: TRBJ1-1

CDR3: CASSWTPHSYNEQFF
DNA: TGTGCCAGCAGCTGGACACCTCACTCTTACAATGAGCAGTTCTTC
D: -
V: TRBV27
size: few
length: 15
J: TRBJ2-1

CDR3: CASSFDRGIDEQYF
DNA: TGTGCCAGCAGTTTCGACAGGGGGATCGACGAGCAGTACTTC
D: TRBD1
V: TRBV28
size: few
length: 14
J: TRBJ2-7

CDR3: CASSVETGTGRNEQFF
DNA: TGTGCCAGCAGCGTAGAGACCGGGACAGGTCGGAATGAGCAGTTCTTC
D: TRBD1
V: TRBV9
size: -
length: 16
J: TRBJ2-1

CDR3: CASSYGLGRSTDTQYF
DNA: TGTGCCAGCAGTTATGGGCTAGGGCGTAGCACAGATACGCAGTATTTT
D: -
V: TRBV6-2/TRBV6-3
size: many
length: 16
J: TRBJ2-3

CDR3: CASSQVTTSGANVLTF
DNA: TGCGCCAGCAGCCAAGTGACCACCTCTGGGGCCAACGTCCTGACTTTC
D: -
V: TRBV4-1
size: -
length: 16
J: TRBJ2-6

CDR3: CASSQVGRTEAFF
DNA: TGCGCCAGCAGCCAAGTCGGGCGGACTGAAGCTTTCTTT
D: -
V: TRBV4-3
size: many
length: 13
J: TRBJ1-1

CDR3: CASTSSAGQPQHF
DNA: TGTGCCAGCACATCTAGCGCCGGTCAGCCCCAGCATTTT
D: -
V: TRBV6-2/TRBV6-3
size: -
length: 13
J: TRBJ1-5

CDR3: CASSARTGKGTDTQYF
DNA: TGTGCCAGCAGCGCCCGGACAGGGAAGGGAACAGATACGCAGTATTTT
D: TRBD1
V: TRBV9
size: many
length: 16
J: TRBJ2-3

CDR3: CASSSALGTYTEAFF
DNA: TGTGCCAGCAGCTCCGCCCTGGGGACGTACACTGAAGCTTTCTTT
D: -
V: TRBV7-9
size: many
length: 15
J: TRBJ1-1

CDR3: CASSLGASGPTDTQYF
DNA: TGTGCCAGCAGCTTAGGGGCTAGCGGCCCCACAGATACGCAGTATTTT
D: TRBD2
V: TRBV7-9
size: -
length: 16
J: TRBJ2-3

CDR3: CSANSGTGYSADTQYF
DNA: TGCAGTGCCAACTCCGGGACAGGGTATAGCGCAGATACGCAGTATTTT
D: TRBD1
V: TRBV20-1
size: many
length: 16
J: TRBJ2-3

CDR3: CASNSGQQTDTQYF
DNA: TGTGCCAGCAACTCGGGACAGCAGACAGATACGCAGTATTTT
D: TRBD1
V: TRBV7-2
size: many
length: 14
J: TRBJ2-3

CDR3: CASSPGRYYEQYF
DNA: TGTGCCAGCAGCCCCGGGAGGTATTACGAGCAGTACTTC
D: TRBD2
V: TRBV6-2/TRBV6-3
size: many
length: 13
J: TRBJ2-7

CDR3: CASSLRTGGPSDTGELFF
DNA: TGTGCCAGCAGCCTCCGGACAGGGGGCCCCTCGGACACCGGGGAGCTGTTTTTT
D: TRBD1
V: TRBV5-4
size: -
length: 18
J: TRBJ2-2

CDR3: CASREPGHHQETQYF
DNA: TGTGCCAGCAGGGAGCCGGGACACCACCAAGAGACCCAGTACTTC
D: -
V: TRBV6-1
size: few
length: 15
J: TRBJ2-5

CDR3: CASISRGPGLYGYTF
DNA: TGTGCCAGCATAAGTAGGGGGCCCGGGTTATATGGCTACACCTTC
D: TRBD1
V: TRBV25-1
size: many
length: 15
J: TRBJ1-2

CDR3: CASSLDSGTGGYEQYF
DNA: TGCGCCAGCAGCTTGGACTCCGGGACAGGGGGTTACGAGCAGTACTTC
D: TRBD1
V: TRBV5-1
size: many
length: 16
J: TRBJ2-7

CDR3: CASSAMPAGVHEQYF
DNA: TGTGCCAGCAGCGCGATGCCAGCGGGAGTACACGAGCAGTACTTC
D: TRBD2
V: TRBV7-2
size: many
length: 15
J: TRBJ2-7

CDR3: CASSLSGAGIGNEQFF
DNA: TGTGCCAGCAGCTTATCCGGGGCAGGGATCGGGAATGAGCAGTTCTTC
D: -
V: TRBV11-2
size: many
length: 16
J: TRBJ2-1

CDR3: CAIRRTVYEQYF
DNA: TGTGCCATCAGACGGACGGTATACGAGCAGTACTTC
D: -
V: TRBV6-2/TRBV6-3
size: -
length: 12
J: TRBJ2-7

CDR3: CASSSGGYGYTF
DNA: TGTGCCAGCAGTTCCGGGGGCTATGGCTACACCTTC
D: -
V: TRBV12-3/TRBV12-4
size: -
length: 12
J: TRBJ1-2

CDR3: CASSHSGRMYQETQYF
DNA: TGTGCCAGCAGCCATAGCGGGAGGATGTACCAAGAGACCCAGTACTTC
D: TRBD2
V: TRBV28
size: many
length: 16
J: TRBJ2-5

CDR3: CANSRGTGGVYEQYF
DNA: TGTGCCAACAGCCGCGGGACAGGGGGGGTCTACGAGCAGTACTTC
D: TRBD1
V: TRBV27
size: -
length: 15
J: TRBJ2-7

CDR3: CASSSTSGSQETQYF
DNA: TGTGCCAGCAGCTCGACTTCGGGGTCCCAAGAGACCCAGTACTTC
D: -
V: TRBV13
size: many
length: 15
J: TRBJ2-5

CDR3: CASSQVVAGGPETQYF
DNA: TGCGCCAGCAGCCAAGTGGTAGCGGGAGGGCCGGAGACCCAGTACTTC
D: TRBD2
V: TRBV4-1
size: -
length: 16
J: TRBJ2-5

CDR3: CASSLWTAGETQYF
DNA: TGTGCCAGCAGCTTGTGGACAGCGGGGGAGACCCAGTACTTC
D: -
V: TRBV5-4
size: many
length: 14
J: TRBJ2-5

CDR3: CASSLTGGDTDTQYF
DNA: TGTGCCAGCTCACTGACAGGGGGTGACACAGATACGCAGTATTTT
D: TRBD1
V: TRBV18
size: many
length: 15
J: TRBJ2-3

CDR3: CASSDSRGRWLAGSYEQYF
DNA: TGTGCCAGCAGCGACTCTAGGGGGAGGTGGCTAGCGGGCTCCTACGAGCAGTACTTC
D: TRBD2
V: TRBV11-2
size: -
length: 19
J: TRBJ2-7

CDR3: CASSDPAGPYGYTF
DNA: TGTGCCAGCAGCGACCCCGCCGGACCCTATGGCTACACCTTC
D: -
V: TRBV5-6
size: few
length: 14
J: TRBJ1-2

CDR3: CASSLGTPYNEQFF
DNA: TGTGCCAGCAGCCTGGGGACACCCTACAATGAGCAGTTCTTC
D: -
V: TRBV11-2
size: few
length: 14
J: TRBJ2-1